A selection of T cell receptor beta chains follows, all from one sample in a study of control samples from healthy donors and cancer patients. Method: immunoSEQ multiplex PCR; TCRdb's copy keeps in-frame clones and lacks some. Seen in this sample are fewer than 200,000 clones; the ten most common clones hold less than 2.5%. Specimen: blood. The receptors here all came from a woman in her 30s in good health. The CDR3 runs from the conserved cysteine through the conserved F or W. D genes are given only for firm matches.

j_call d_call v_call cdr3_nt cdr3_aa
TRBJ1-2 - TRBV9 TGTGCCAGCAGCGTAGGAGTGGCAGGGCAAGGCTACACCTTC CASSVGVAGQGYTF
TRBJ1-5 - TRBV9 TGTGCCAGCAGCGTACTGAGCGAAGGTCAGCCCCAGCATTTT CASSVLSEGQPQHF
TRBJ1-6 TRBD1 TRBV7-9 TGTGCCAGCAGCTTAGGCCGCGCAGTATCGGGACAGGCTGATTCACCCCTCCACTTT CASSLGRAVSGQADSPLHF
TRBJ2-3 TRBD2 TRBV28 TGTGCCAGCAGTTTACCGGGACTAGCCTTAGATACGCAGTATTTT CASSLPGLALDTQYF
TRBJ1-4 - TRBV27 TGTGCCAGCAGTTTATATGGCTCGGGAGGGGAAAAACTGTTTTTT CASSLYGSGGEKLFF
TRBJ2-7 - TRBV5-1 TGCGCCAGCAGCTTGGGGGGCACCATACCCTCCTACGAGCAGTACTTC CASSLGGTIPSYEQYF
TRBJ2-3 TRBD1 TRBV11-3 TGTGCCAGCAGCCGAGGGGGGACAGGCGCAGATACGCAGTATTTT CASSRGGTGADTQYF
TRBJ2-1 TRBD2 TRBV2 TGTGCCAGCAGTGGATTCGTTACTAGCGGGGGGATGAATGAGCAGTTCTTC CASSGFVTSGGMNEQFF
TRBJ1-3 TRBD1 TRBV6-6 TGTGCCAGCAGCACGGGACAGTTTCTCTCTGGAAACACCATATATTTT CASSTGQFLSGNTIYF
TRBJ2-7 - TRBV27 TGTGCCAGCAGTTTACGCGTCGACACGAGCTCCTACGAGCAGTACTTC CASSLRVDTSSYEQYF
TRBJ1-2 - TRBV6-5 TGTGCCAGCAGTTACGAGCTAGGGGCTGGCTATGGCTACACCTTC CASSYELGAGYGYTF
TRBJ2-3 TRBD2 TRBV2 TGTGCCACGTCGGCTAGCGGGTGGGGAGATACGCAGTATTTT CATSASGWGDTQYF
TRBJ1-1 TRBD1 TRBV4-1 TGCGCCAGCAGCCAAGATCAGGACAGGGAAAGGAACACTGAAGCTTTCTTT CASSQDQDRERNTEAFF
TRBJ1-6 TRBD1 TRBV6-5 TGTGCCAGCAGGACAGGGGTAGTTAATTCACCCCTCCACTTT CASRTGVVNSPLHF
TRBJ1-3 - TRBV15 TGTGCCACCAGCAGAGATGGAGCTTACTCTGGAAACACCATATATTTT CATSRDGAYSGNTIYF
TRBJ2-7 - TRBV6-1 TGTGCCAGCAGTGAACAATTTTTCGGCGCCTACGAGCAGTACTTC CASSEQFFGAYEQYF
TRBJ2-3 - TRBV12-3/TRBV12-4 TGTGCCAGCAGTTTGGTAGCGACAGATACGCAGTATTTT CASSLVATDTQYF
TRBJ1-1 TRBD1 TRBV11-2 TGTGCCAGCAGCTCGGGACAGGGGTACACTGAAGCTTTCTTT CASSSGQGYTEAFF
TRBJ1-1 - TRBV6-6 TGTGCCAGCAGTTACTCGAGGGGGACCAACACTGAAGCTTTCTTT CASSYSRGTNTEAFF
TRBJ2-5 TRBD2 TRBV19 TGTGCCAGTAGTAGCCCGGGACTAGCGGGGGCAGGGGGAGAGACCCAGTACTTC CASSSPGLAGAGGETQYF
TRBJ1-3 TRBD1 TRBV13 TGTGCCAGCAGCTACCGGGGACAGGGGCGCAACACCATATATTTT CASSYRGQGRNTIYF
TRBJ2-1 - TRBV24-1 TGTGCCACCAGTGATTTAGGAAGGGGGAGCATGAATGAGCAGTTCTTC CATSDLGRGSMNEQFF
TRBJ2-7 - TRBV3-1/TRBV3-2 TGTGCCAGCAGCCGCCCGGGTGGGGGCAGCGAGCAGTACTTC CASSRPGGGSEQYF
TRBJ2-1 TRBD1 TRBV28 TGTGCCAGCAGTCACCAGGGGGATTACAATGAGCAGTTCTTC CASSHQGDYNEQFF